This entry describes one T cell receptor beta chain. This clone's antigen is unknown. It has no much larger one-base neighbor in the sample; base qualities were not kept. The sample comes from a study of identical twins listed by TCRdb under 2016. Regarding the research as a whole: The study deep-sequenced TCR alpha and beta repertoires from monozygotic twins, unrelated adults of various ages and cord blood to test whether fetal clonotypes persist. Replicate twin experiments were performed at different times using different library preparation protocols to rule out contamination.

V was cut back by 7 bases and J by 5 bases, leaving a gap of 9 bases between them. The germline V gene provides CDR1 SGHRS and CDR2 YFSETQ. The CDR3 has 11 amino acids, counting the end cysteine and phenylalanine. Only CDR3 DNA is held: 33 bases, read in frame from base 1. Every donor was a healthy Caucasian. Three pairs of female monozygotic twins, all aged roughly 18 to 30 years, were included in the twin cohort. Peripheral blood mononuclear cells were the source from which RNA for the TCR libraries was isolated. What the research found in general, with its limitations: Fewer insertions were carried by abundant cord blood beta clonotypes; a weaker similar trend was observed in young adult naive repertoires, while no such trend was observed in memory repertoires. The excess sharing between twins in beta out-of-frame sequences was weaker because fewer shared sequences reduced the signal-to-noise ratio. Because the same donors could not be followed over many years, the conclusions depended on cross-sectional statistical analysis. In monozygotic twins, recombination models systematically underestimated out-of-frame TCR alpha sharing, but the models matched the sharing seen between unrelated individuals. Out-of-frame TCR alpha sequences shared between twins showed an excess of low generation-probability sequences compared with coincidental sharing between unrelated individuals. Invariant T cells such as MAIT and iNKT could partly confound zero-insertion analyses, although diverse VJ usage argued against such confounding for most clonotypes.

Receptor amplification or capture employed 5' RACE. The reads were generated on an Illumina HiSeq 2000. Template switching introduced a universal primer binding site; the final cDNA contained a unique molecular identifier, enabling accurate counting of TCR cDNA molecules. First-strand cDNA for TCR alpha and beta chains was synthesized from specific primers in the conserved constant-segment region. To control for contamination, every cDNA library carried two barcodes: a SMART-Mk sample barcode plus Illumina barcodes. TruSeq adapter sequences along with Illumina sample barcodes were introduced in two successive PCR steps. Sequencing of the TCR alpha and beta cDNA libraries was done on the Illumina HiSeq platform using custom primers. From the authors' description of their analysis: MiGEC processed the raw reads to extract unique molecular identifiers, while MiXCR was used to determine the CDR3 positions. For each individual, recombination models were inferred using an EM algorithm with the repgenHMM and IGoR tools. Shared clonotypes were analyzed with the tcR package in R, and sharing was normalized by the product of cloneset sizes. Out-of-frame nonproductive sequences were analyzed to study raw recombination free of thymic and clonal selection effects. TCRdb reanalyzed the raw reads on its own, using fastp at Q25 for trimming and MiXCR for clone calling, and kept in-frame beta chains. All rows with the same CDR3 protein become a single entry with the most common DNA and genes. These V and J calls are TCRdb output, not the study's own analysis. The sample table lists some 790,000 distinct CDR3 sequences, 18% of them with a count of one. The ten largest account for 13% of the sample.

These data also featured in a second study, about T cells expressing NK-cell markers. As the second publication notes: Three sorted T-cell subsets (CD3+CD56+NKG2C+, CD3+CD56+NKG2C- and CD3+CD56-NKG2C+) from under 10 donors had their TCR beta-chain repertoires profiled. Of the eight sequenced donors, seven were found to be HCMV-seropositive and one was found to be HCMV-seronegative. In several experiments an anti-gammadeltaTCR antibody was added to restrict sorting to alphabetaTCR-expressing T cells. In a handful of donors, the dominant CD3+CD56+NKG2C+ clonotypes were among the top 10 CD8+ clonotypes and accounted for roughly 1.0-7.5% of CD8+ T cells. Those dominant clonotypes were again the most abundant among CD3+CD56-NKG2C+ cells in four donors, at about 25-60.1%. Whether the expanded NKG2C-expressing T cell clones were specific for HCMV antigens remained unclear. The study sequenced eight donors, all healthy volunteers chosen at random: three men and five women. HCMV-specific IgG was detected in serum with a commercial ELISA kit to determine HCMV serostatus. For about 6 donors, unsorted PBMC were also used to sequence bulk peripheral blood T-cell repertoires. MIGEC was used to demultiplex reads and group the reads by UMI, and MiTCR was used to assemble and quantify clonotypes. Only TCR cDNA sequences supported by at least two reads were kept to exclude erroneous sequences. Downstream repertoire analysis used the tcR package, and clonotypes were matched across fractions by CDR3 nucleotide sequence plus V segment. VDJmatch was used to annotate antigen specificity against VDJdb, with one amino acid substitution in CDR3 permitted.

The chain employs TRBV5-1 and TRBJ2-5; the D gene lacks a confident call. The clonotype was recovered from a woman under 30 in good health. Sequencing was carried out using PBMCs. The CDR3: CASLAAETQYF. Here is the DNA: TGCGCCAGCTTAGCCGCGGAGACCCAGTACTTC.